This T cell receptor beta chain was obtained from a study of cytomegalovirus exposure and HLA in healthy donors. Germline CDR1 LGHNA, CDR2 YNFKEQ. V was shortened by 2 bases and J by 2 bases, with 10 bases between the two germline ends. The CDR3 runs to 14 residues. Amplification used 60 Vbeta primers and 13 Jbeta primers. Clones were sequenced by immunoSEQ multiplex PCR, and TCRdb holds only the in-frame ones, with some missing. The table records about 120,000 clones, roughly a tenth of them present only once. The sequence was collected from a woman aged 18-29 years in good health and CMV-seropositive. The specimen sequenced was PBMCs. The chain carries TRBV4-2 and TRBJ2-7, with D possibly being TRBD1 (6 bases). DNA of the CDR3: TGTGCCAGCAGCCAACAACAGGGAGCCTACGAGCAGTACTTC. It encodes CASSQQQGAYEQYF.